A selection of T cell receptor beta chains follows, all from one sample in a study of blood T cell repertoires in COVID-19. Assay used: immunoSEQ multiplex PCR; TCRdb lists only in-frame clones, some missing. The table includes about 150,000 clones, approximately 80% detected once. The sample comprised peripheral blood. The origin of the receptors is a woman of 80 years or more with acute or convalescent COVID-19. CDR3s include the opening cysteine and the closing phenylalanine or tryptophan. D genes are given only for firm matches. Size values are once, few and many counts, or a class for expanded clones, and some rows have none.

V gene: TRBV29-1
D gene: TRBD1
clone size: once
J gene: TRBJ1-1
CDR3 protein: CSVSGGEAFF
CDR3 DNA: TGCAGCGTTTCAGGGGGTGAAGCTTTCTTT

V gene: TRBV7-8
D gene: NA
clone size: NA
J gene: TRBJ2-7
CDR3 protein: CASSFLFGTPISYEQYF
CDR3 DNA: TGTGCCAGCAGCTTTTTGTTCGGGACTCCGATCTCCTACGAGCAGTACTTC

V gene: TRBV18
D gene: NA
clone size: few
J gene: TRBJ2-1
CDR3 protein: CASSPGRGRALNEQFF
CDR3 DNA: TGTGCCAGCTCACCCGGCAGGGGACGCGCACTAAATGAGCAGTTCTTC

V gene: TRBV12-3/TRBV12-4
D gene: NA
clone size: NA
J gene: TRBJ1-2
CDR3 protein: CASNSHADGYTF
CDR3 DNA: TGTGCCAGCAATTCTCACGCGGATGGCTACACCTTC

V gene: TRBV7-3
D gene: NA
clone size: few
J gene: TRBJ2-2
CDR3 protein: CASSLGASGTGELFF
CDR3 DNA: TGTGCCAGCAGCTTAGGGGCCTCGGGCACCGGGGAGCTGTTTTTT

V gene: TRBV30
D gene: NA
clone size: NA
J gene: TRBJ1-3
CDR3 protein: CAWAQGVQGNTIYF
CDR3 DNA: TGTGCCTGGGCACAGGGAGTACAAGGAAACACCATATATTTT

V gene: TRBV19
D gene: NA
clone size: NA
J gene: TRBJ1-2
CDR3 protein: CASSIDPVNYGYTF
CDR3 DNA: TGTGCCAGTAGTATAGATCCAGTTAACTATGGCTACACCTTC

V gene: TRBV27
D gene: TRBD1
clone size: NA
J gene: TRBJ2-7
CDR3 protein: CASSLGSTGYYEQYF
CDR3 DNA: TGTGCCAGCAGTTTAGGATCGACAGGGTATTACGAGCAGTACTTC

V gene: TRBV5-5
D gene: TRBD1
clone size: NA
J gene: TRBJ2-3
CDR3 protein: CASSLNYRTGGRTDTQYF
CDR3 DNA: TGTGCCAGCAGCTTGAACTACCGGACAGGGGGCCGCACAGATACGCAGTATTTT

V gene: TRBV18
D gene: NA
clone size: few
J gene: TRBJ2-3
CDR3 protein: CASSPPRGSDYDTQYF
CDR3 DNA: TGTGCCAGCTCACCACCGCGGGGATCTGACTATGATACGCAGTATTTT

V gene: TRBV4-1
D gene: NA
clone size: NA
J gene: TRBJ2-7
CDR3 protein: CASSQLYRVNEQYF
CDR3 DNA: TGCGCCAGCAGCCAACTATACAGGGTCAACGAGCAGTACTTC

V gene: TRBV24-1
D gene: TRBD1
clone size: NA
J gene: TRBJ1-4
CDR3 protein: CATSDLRQGSRWEKLFF
CDR3 DNA: TGTGCCACCAGTGACCTGAGACAGGGATCGAGGTGGGAAAAACTGTTTTTT

V gene: TRBV5-1
D gene: NA
clone size: NA
J gene: TRBJ2-2
CDR3 protein: CASSRSQNTGELFF
CDR3 DNA: TGCGCCAGCAGCCGCAGTCAGAACACCGGGGAGCTGTTTTTT

V gene: TRBV12-3/TRBV12-4
D gene: NA
clone size: NA
J gene: TRBJ1-6
CDR3 protein: CASREGELPLHF
CDR3 DNA: TGTGCCAGTAGGGAGGGGGAATTACCCCTCCACTTT

V gene: TRBV6-5
D gene: NA
clone size: few
J gene: TRBJ2-3
CDR3 protein: CASSPGVRHTQYF
CDR3 DNA: TGTGCCAGCAGCCCGGGGGTTCGGCATACGCAGTATTTT

V gene: TRBV6-6
D gene: TRBD1
clone size: NA
J gene: TRBJ1-4
CDR3 protein: CASSYAGTGVGKLFF
CDR3 DNA: TGTGCCAGCAGTTACGCCGGGACAGGGGTTGGAAAACTGTTTTTT

V gene: TRBV19
D gene: NA
clone size: NA
J gene: TRBJ1-3
CDR3 protein: CASSMPLGAGRLSSGNTIYF
CDR3 DNA: TGTGCCAGTAGTATGCCACTAGGGGCGGGACGCCTTTCCTCTGGAAACACCATATATTTT

V gene: TRBV6-6
D gene: TRBD1
clone size: NA
J gene: TRBJ2-7
CDR3 protein: CASSSRDRGGEQYF
CDR3 DNA: TGTGCCAGCAGTTCCCGGGACAGGGGAGGTGAGCAGTACTTC

V gene: TRBV19
D gene: TRBD1
clone size: NA
J gene: TRBJ1-5
CDR3 protein: CASSIFDRAQNQPQHF
CDR3 DNA: TGTGCCAGTAGTATCTTCGACAGGGCCCAAAATCAGCCCCAGCATTTT

V gene: TRBV2
D gene: NA
clone size: NA
J gene: TRBJ1-6
CDR3 protein: CASRQTNSPLHF
CDR3 DNA: TGTGCCAGCCGACAGACTAATTCACCCCTCCACTTT